This record concerns one TCR beta chain sequence. Antigen specificity is unknown. This CDR3 is 14 amino acids long. Trimming took 4 bases from V and 1 from J, leaving 10 bases between them. This specimen belongs to a study of beta chain features in type 1 diabetes. Study outcomes and limitations: More deletions and fewer insertions at VDJ junctions were seen in type 1 diabetes patients.

Every donor had blood drawn once into heparin, approximately 120 mL on average. CD45RO/CCR7/CD25/CD127/CD95/CD27 staining was used to isolate CD4+ naive, central memory, regulatory and stem cell-like memory cells by sorting. As every portion of the isolated RNA was reverse transcribed, the sequencing read expressed TCRB transcripts. Assay used: immunoSEQ multiplex PCR; TCRdb lists only in-frame clones, some missing. Altogether fewer than 250,000 clones are present, roughly 13% being singletons, with the ten largest covering roughly 0.024%. The sequenced material came from naive CD4+ T cells from blood. The chain uses TRBV23-1 and TRBJ1-1, with D perhaps matching TRBD1 (5 bases). TRBV23-1 is marked as an open reading frame, function uncertain. The receptor comes from a woman between 35 and 50 years old in good health. The CDR3 DNA follows: TGCGCCAGCAGTCGCACCGGGGGGAACACTGAAGCTTTCTTT. This codes for CASSRTGGNTEAFF.